This T cell receptor (beta chain) was sequenced for a study of blood T cell repertoires in COVID-19. Study-level information: From the United States, Italy and Spain came samples of acute and convalescent COVID-19. Nucleic acid was either cDNA or gDNA, and it came from T cells, B-cell-depleted T cells, or PBMCs.

Authors' processing steps: Amplification from reference gene primers served as the basis for estimated nucleated cell counts. Clones were read by immunoSEQ multiplex PCR, and TCRdb kept only the in-frame ones, dropping some. V and J calls and clone size are copied from that table; D and trimming were computed from the DNA. This sample has about 60,000 clones; 65% to 85% occur once, and the top ten carry about 9.4%. While infection was still active, Seattle patients were enrolled and then followed longitudinally. The CDR3 consists of 16 residues. J was trimmed by 4 bases and V by 4 bases; bases with no gene match: 7. Germline loops: CDR1 LGHDT, CDR2 YNNKEL (reference sequence). This clone is a singleton in its sample.

The chain carries TRBV3-1 (or the pseudogene TRBV3-2) and TRBJ2-3; 11 positions match TRBD2. Sequencing was carried out using peripheral blood. This TCR was sampled from a man younger than 45 with COVID-19, enrolled during active disease. CDR3 in DNA: TGTGCCAGCAGCCCTTCGACTAGCGGGAAAGCAGATACGCAGTATTTT. Residues: CASSPSTSGKADTQYF.